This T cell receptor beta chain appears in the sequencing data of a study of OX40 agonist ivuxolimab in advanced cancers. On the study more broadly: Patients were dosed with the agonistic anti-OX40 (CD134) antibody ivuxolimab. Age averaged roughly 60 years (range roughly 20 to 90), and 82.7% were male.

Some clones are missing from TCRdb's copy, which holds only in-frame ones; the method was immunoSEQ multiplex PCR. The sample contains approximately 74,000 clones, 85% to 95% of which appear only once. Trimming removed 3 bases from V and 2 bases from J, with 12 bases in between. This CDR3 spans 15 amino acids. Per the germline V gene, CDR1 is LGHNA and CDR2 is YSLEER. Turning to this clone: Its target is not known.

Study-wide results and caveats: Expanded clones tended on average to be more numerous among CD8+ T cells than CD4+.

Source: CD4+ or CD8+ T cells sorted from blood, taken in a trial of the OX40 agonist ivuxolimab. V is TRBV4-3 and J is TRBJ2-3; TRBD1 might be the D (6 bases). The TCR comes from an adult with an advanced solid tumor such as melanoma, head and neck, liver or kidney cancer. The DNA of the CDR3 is TGCGCCAGCAGCCAGAGGACAGCCTCCACAGATACGCAGTATTTT. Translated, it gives CASSQRTASTDTQYF.